The 20 T cell receptor beta chains in this list originate from one sample, sequenced in a study of Ad26.COV2.S vaccination and SARS-CoV-2 variants. Sequencing used immunoSEQ multiplex PCR; TCRdb keeps in-frame clones, though not all of them. The data contain about 350,000 clones, about 91% of them singletons. This specimen was peripheral blood, taken after recovery from COVID-19. The receptors stem from a human donor who had recovered from COVID-19.

The chain uses TRBV2 and TRBJ2-7; TRBD2 matches 9 bases. CDR1 and CDR2 (germline): SNHLY, FYNNEI. With 6 bases clipped from V and 6 bases from J, the junction kept 9 bases outside the gene matches. The CDR3 length is 14 residues. CDR3 residues: CASRIAGVWGEQYF. The DNA of the CDR3 is TGTGCCAGCAGGATAGCGGGGGTGTGGGGCGAGCAGTACTTC.

This clone was observed once. The chain uses TRBV5-5 and TRBJ1-1; possible D gene TRBD1, 6 bases. V lost 0 bases, J lost 1 base, and 10 bases lay in between. This CDR3 comprises 15 residues. Germline V lookup: CDR1 SGHKS, CDR2 YYEKEE (reference sequence). The CDR3 protein is CASSLGWDKNTEAFF. In DNA, the CDR3 is TGTGCCAGCAGCTTGGGGTGGGACAAGAACACTGAAGCTTTCTTT.

Concerning this clone: Additional DNA sequences in this sample encode the identical CDR3. The gene calls are TRBV11-2 and TRBJ1-3; 7 nucleotides align to TRBD1. V gave up 5 bases and J gave up 0 bases; unmatched junction bases: 4. Germline lookup yields CDR1 SGHAT and CDR2 FQNNGV. The CDR3 has 15 residues. The CDR3 DNA sequence: TGTGCCAGCAGCCTCGGACAGGACTCTGGAAACACCATATATTTT. Protein: CASSLGQDSGNTIYF.

The CDR3 protein is CASSPTLDRGYTF. The DNA for the CDR3 is TGTGCCAGCAGCCCGACCCTGGACCGAGGCTACACCTTC. This chain links TRBV2 with TRBJ1-2; D gene uncertain. Germline CDR1 reads SNHLY; CDR2 reads FYNNEI. Trimming took 6 bases from V and 8 from J, leaving 16 bases between them. The CDR3 spans 13 residues.

The rearrangement uses TRBV18 and TRBJ2-5; D is possibly TRBD2 (7 bases). Germline CDR1 is KGHSH and CDR2 is LQKENI. This CDR3 region has 15 residues. Trimming took 5 bases from V and 2 from J, leaving 15 bases between them. CDR3 residues: CASSKGGQGQETQYF. CDR3 nucleotides: TGTGCCAGCTCAAAGGGGGGGCAAGGACAAGAGACCCAGTACTTC. The entire variable domain, with the rest obtained from reference TRBV18 and TRBJ2-5, is as follows: NAGVMQNPRHLVRRRGQEARLRCSPMKGHSHVYWYRQLPEEGLKFMVYLQKENIIDESGMPKERFSAEFPKEGPSILRIQQVVRGDSAAYFCASSKGGQGQETQYFGPGTRLLVL.

This chain connects TRBV10-1 to TRBJ2-3; weak D call: TRBD2 (6 bases). The CDR3 has 15 amino acids. Germline loops: CDR1 WNHNN, CDR2 SYGVQD (reference sequence). Between the trimmed V and J ends, which lost 3 bases and 3 bases, there was a span of 13 bases. CDR3 in amino acids: CASSDMSGETDTQYF. The CDR3 DNA follows: TGCGCCAGCAGTGATATGTCGGGAGAGACAGATACGCAGTATTTT.

The chain joins TRBV18 to TRBJ1-1; D unclear. Germline-derived CDR1 and CDR2 are KGHSH and LQKENI. The CDR3 totals 16 residues. The V end was cut by 0 bases, the J end by 1 base, with 12 bases between. Here the CDR3 DNA reads TGTGCCAGCTCACCACCCGTTATTCAGAGGAACACTGAAGCTTTCTTT. The encoded protein is CASSPPVIQRNTEAFF.

The chain joins TRBV15 to TRBJ2-7; D call uncertain. Trimming stripped 0 bases from V and 4 bases from J, with 7 bases between. The CDR3 has 13 amino acids. Germline V gene sequence: CDR1 LNHNV, CDR2 YYDKDF (reference sequence). The CDR3 sequence: CATSRDQYYEQYF. CDR3 nucleotide sequence: TGTGCCACCAGCAGAGACCAGTATTACGAGCAGTACTTC.

J is TRBJ2-5 and V is TRBV4-3; D is undetermined. Trimming cost V 0 bases and J 5 bases, with 16 bases left between them. This CDR3 comprises 16 residues. Germline V gives CDR1 LGHNA, CDR2 YSLEER. In DNA, the CDR3 is TGCGCCAGCAGCCAAGATGGCGCACCCCACCGGGAGACCCAGTACTTC. Residues: CASSQDGAPHRETQYF.

CDR3 DNA: TGCAGCGTTGAAACCCTCGGGGGGCCGGGCGAGCAGTACTTC. Protein product: CSVETLGGPGEQYF. V is TRBV29-1 and J is TRBJ2-7; perhaps TRBD2 as D (7 bases). Trimming left V 2 bases short and J 6 bases short, with 17 bases between. Germline V gene data show CDR1 as SQVTM and CDR2 as ANQGSEA. The CDR3 runs 14 residues.

This sequence joins TRBV2 and TRBJ1-6, with D possibly matching TRBD1 (6 bases). The CDR3 extends over 16 amino acids. Trimming pared 5 bases from V and 0 bases from J, leaving 11 bases between. CDR1 and CDR2 (germline): SNHLY, FYNNEI. The CDR3 region has the DNA TGTGCCAGCAGTCTCAAACAGGGCTCCTATAATTCACCCCTCCACTTT. The encoded protein is CASSLKQGSYNSPLHF.

The rearrangement joins TRBV12-5 to TRBJ1-1; D is unresolved. Trimming pared 6 bases from V and 1 base from J, leaving 12 bases between. The CDR3 runs to 14 residues. Germline values: CDR1 LGHNT, CDR2 FRNRAP. The chain's CDR3 is CASGGTAGNTEAFF. The CDR3 DNA follows: TGTGCTAGTGGCGGCACCGCTGGGAACACTGAAGCTTTCTTT. Full variable domain (missing parts from reference TRBV12-5 and TRBJ1-1): DARVTQTPRHKVTEMGQEVTMRCQPILGHNTVFWYRQTMMQGLELLAYFRNRAPLDDSGMPKDRFSAEMPDATLATLKIQPSEPRDSAVYFCASGGTAGNTEAFFGQGTRLTVV.

The J gene is TRBJ1-1, the V gene TRBV27; TRBD1 might be the D (5 bases). The CDR3 is made up of 16 amino acids. The germline V gene has CDR1 MNHEY and CDR2 SMNVEV (reference sequence). The V end lost 2 bases, the J end lost 5 bases, and 18 bases lay between the germline ends. CDR3 protein: CASSLVLRPQGTEAFF. The CDR3 DNA sequence: TGTGCCAGCAGTTTAGTTTTAAGGCCGCAGGGAACTGAAGCTTTCTTT.

The chain combines TRBV5-6 with TRBJ1-1, with TRBD1 as a possible D gene (6 bases). CDR3 length: 15 amino acids. The germline V gene has CDR1 SGHDT and CDR2 YYEEEE. V lost 3 bases to trimming and J lost 1 base, with 13 bases between them. CDR3 amino acids: CASSSKTGWNTEAFF. The CDR3 region has the DNA TGTGCCAGCAGCTCAAAGACAGGCTGGAACACTGAAGCTTTCTTT.

The rearrangement uses TRBV5-1 and TRBJ2-7, with TRBD1 as a possible D gene (5 bases). This CDR3 is 16 amino acids long. V dropped 0 bases and J dropped 0 bases, with 13 bases sitting between them. Germline-derived CDR1 and CDR2 are SGHRS and YFSETQ. The DNA of the CDR3 is TGCGCCAGCAGCTTGGCACAGACGACAGACTCCTACGAGCAGTACTTC. It codes for CASSLAQTTDSYEQYF.

In DNA, the CDR3 is TGTGCCAGTACTATGGACAGGGGAGGGTATGGCTACACCTTC. Its translation is CASTMDRGGYGYTF. This rearrangement joins TRBV19 to TRBJ1-2, with 9 bases aligning to TRBD1. The CDR3 loop spans 14 amino acids. Germline trimming cut 7 bases from V and 5 bases from J; bases unmatched to any gene: 8. The germline V gene encodes CDR1 LNHDA and CDR2 SQIVND (reference sequence).

This chain joins TRBV3-1 (or the pseudogene TRBV3-2) and TRBJ2-3; D perhaps matches TRBD2 (6 bases). The germline V and J ends were trimmed by 3 bases and 0 bases, with 13 bases remaining between them. The CDR3 covers 16 residues. The germline V gene has CDR1 LGHDT and CDR2 YNNKEL (reference sequence). The CDR3 loop is CASSHNLAYSTDTQYF. The CDR3 coding sequence is TGTGCCAGCAGCCACAACCTAGCGTACAGCACAGATACGCAGTATTTT.

The rearrangement uses TRBV5-1 and TRBJ1-6, with D possibly TRBD1 on 5 matching bases. Per the germline V gene, CDR1 is SGHRS and CDR2 is YFSETQ. Trimming pared 1 base from V and 1 base from J, leaving 6 bases between. There are 15 residues in the CDR3. The CDR3 coding sequence is TGCGCCAGCAGCTTGACAGGTTCCTATAATTCACCCCTCCACTTT. It yields the protein CASSLTGSYNSPLHF.

V usage is TRBV6-5 and J usage is TRBJ2-7; TRBD2 agrees at 13 bases. The junction had 4 bases not matched to a gene; V was cut back by 4 bases and J by 7 bases. The length of the CDR3 is 14 residues. Germline lookup yields CDR1 MNHEY and CDR2 SVGAGI. Here the CDR3 reads CASSSLAGGHEQYF. Written as DNA, the CDR3 is TGTGCCAGCAGTTCACTAGCGGGGGGGCATGAGCAGTACTTC.

The chain is built from TRBV14 and TRBJ2-7; D is perhaps TRBD1 (6 bases). V was cut by 0 bases and J by 2 bases, with 17 bases left in between. This CDR3 has 17 amino acids. Looked up from germline, CDR1 is SGHDN and CDR2 is FVKESK. DNA of the CDR3: TGTGCCAGCAGCCAAGACAGTAGCGCAGGGGTGACCTACGAGCAGTACTTC. Residues: CASSQDSSAGVTYEQYF.